The T cell receptor (beta chain) described here comes from a study of vaccination and CD4 T cells after COVID-19. The overall study: Two Hispanic individuals were among six male and four female convalescent patients. Post-COVID draws followed diagnosis by a median around 97 days (range 35 to 161). In culture, cells were exposed to overlapping spike peptides from SARS-CoV-2, HCoV-NL63, HCoV-OC43 and HCoV-229E. Whole-study findings and limits: For convalescent patients, 304 of the 307 vaccine-specific clones analyzed were classified as spike mono-reactive.

A remark on this clonotype: Its target is not known.

As for treatment: roughly nine-day PBMC culture with coronavirus spike peptide pools or control peptides (ViraFEST assay). In germline, CDR1 is DFQATT, CDR2 SNEGSKA (reference sequence). V was trimmed by 1 base and J by 4 bases, leaving 10 bases between them. CDR3 size: 13 residues. The Oncomine TCR Beta short-read assay was applied to DNA of cultured CD4+ T cells. TCRdb analysed the PCR reads with MiXCR anew, one entry per CDR3 protein. Of about 17,000 distinct CDR3 sequences detected, around a third appear once; the ten largest clones hold around 14%. The TCR comes from a human donor with COVID-19. Sequenced material: cultured CD4+ T cells from blood. The chain uses TRBV20-1 and TRBJ2-5; possible D gene TRBD2, 7 bases. The CDR3, as DNA: TGCAGTGCTAGAGTTCGGGGGGCAGAGACCCAGTACTTC. Residues: CSARVRGAETQYF.